Listed here are 25 T cell receptor beta chains from one sample, sequenced in a study of CD8 T cells in ankylosing spondylitis. TCRdb redid the calling of the 5' RACE reads with MiXCR, one entry per CDR3 protein. The repertoire has under 300,000 distinct CDR3 sequences, about 9.1% of them found once; the top ten carry 6.5% to 7%. Sample: blood, either unsorted or a sorted T cell fraction (not recorded which). Source of these receptors: a male donor with ankylosing spondylitis or in good health (not recorded which).

This clonotype appeared many times. The chain is built from TRBV20-1 and TRBJ2-1, with 13 bases lining up with TRBD2. The CDR3 runs to 20 residues. From germline, CDR1 is DFQATT and CDR2 SNEGSKA (reference sequence). With 0 bases clipped from V and 2 bases from J, the junction kept 13 bases outside the gene matches. CDR3 region: CSARDRAGTSGKRTYNEQFF. CDR3 nucleotides: TGCAGTGCTAGAGATCGGGCAGGGACTAGCGGGAAGAGGACCTACAATGAGCAGTTCTTC.

This clonotype showed up many times. This chain links TRBV6-2 or TRBV6-3 with TRBJ1-5; D remains unclear. This CDR3 spans 13 amino acids. V gave up 6 bases and J gave up 7 bases, with 13 bases separating them. The germline V gene has CDR1 MNHEY and CDR2 SVGEGT. CDR3 bases: TGTGCCAGCAGCTTCGGTGTGGGCCAGCCCCAGCATTTT. Protein product: CASSFGVGQPQHF.

This clonotype was recorded many times. This chain uses TRBV6-1 with TRBJ1-1; D is uncertain. V was trimmed by 6 bases and J by 8 bases, leaving 25 bases between them. Germline values: CDR1 MNHNS, CDR2 SASEGT. The CDR3 extends over 16 amino acids. CDR3 sequence reads: CASSTGVGLRPTEAFF. CDR3 bases: TGTGCCAGCAGCACCGGTGTAGGGTTGCGTCCCACCGAAGCTTTCTTT.

This clonotype has a count of ten or more. This chain connects TRBV5-1 to TRBJ1-2; D not resolved. Trimming left V 4 bases short and J 9 bases short, with 19 bases between. The germline V gene has CDR1 SGHRS and CDR2 YFSETQ. This CDR3 contains 14 residues. The CDR3 protein is CASSLPTPDGSYTF. The CDR3 DNA follows: TGCGCCAGCAGCCTTCCGACTCCGGATGGAAGCTACACCTTC. The variable domain in full, completed from reference TRBV5-1 and TRBJ1-2, reads KAGVTQTPRYLIKTRGQQVTLSCSPISGHRSVSWYQQTPGQGLQFLFEYFSETQRNKGNFPGRFSGRQFSNSRSEMNVSTLELGDSALYLCASSLPTPDGSYTFGSGTRLTVV.

This clonotype was observed many times. J is TRBJ2-1 and V is TRBV5-1; 7 positions agree with TRBD2. This CDR3 has 14 amino acids. V dropped 5 bases and J dropped 7; count of bases not matched to a gene: 9. Germline lookup yields CDR1 SGHRS and CDR2 YFSETQ. This CDR3 reads CASRPGGGWNEQFF. The CDR3 region has the DNA TGCGCCAGCAGGCCTGGGGGAGGGTGGAATGAGCAGTTCTTC.

The chain couples TRBV11-1 to TRBJ2-7, with D perhaps matching TRBD1 or TRBD2 (6 bases each). This CDR3 spans 16 amino acids. The ends were cut back, 5 bases at V and 4 bases at J, with 21 bases in the middle. Germline V gene sequence: CDR1 SGHAT, CDR2 FQDESV (reference sequence). CDR3 protein: CASSPFTGGPKYEQYF. As DNA, the CDR3 is TGTGCCAGCAGCCCTTTCACCGGGGGCCCCAAGTACGAGCAGTACTTC.

The CDR3 region is CATSRDPQGDTEAFF. The CDR3 DNA is TGTGCCACCAGCAGAGATCCCCAGGGGGACACTGAAGCTTTCTTT. This chain uses TRBV15 with TRBJ1-1; 7 bases are shared with TRBD1. The CDR3 is 15 residues long. V trimming: 0 bases; J trimming: 3 bases; junction bases outside the gene matches: 4. Germline CDR1 reads LNHNV; CDR2 reads YYDKDF (reference sequence). Complete variable domain (other parts from reference TRBV15 and TRBJ1-1): DAMVIQNPRYQVTQFGKPVTLSCSQTLNHNVMYWYQQKSSQAPKLLFHYYDKDFNNEADTPDNFQSRRPNTSFCFLDIRSPGLGDTAMYLCATSRDPQGDTEAFFGQGTRLTVV.

This clonotype was seen repeatedly, ten times or more. Here the CDR3 reads CASSRGPDTQYF. CDR3 coding DNA: TGTGCCAGTAGTAGGGGCCCAGATACGCAGTATTTT. This sequence joins TRBV19 and TRBJ2-3, with a tentative D call TRBD1 (5 bases). Looked up from germline, CDR1 is LNHDA and CDR2 is SQIVND (reference sequence). The CDR3 extends over 12 amino acids. The V end was cut by 4 bases, the J end by 4 bases, with 6 bases between. The complete variable domain, with remaining parts taken from reference TRBV19 and TRBJ2-3, reads DGGITQSPKYLFRKEGQNVTLSCEQNLNHDAMYWYRQDPGQGLRLIYYSQIVNDFQKGDIAEGYSVSREKKESFPLTVTSAQKNPTAFYLCASSRGPDTQYFGPGTRLTVL.

This clonotype was counted at least ten times. The chain recombines TRBV4-3 with TRBJ2-1; 12 nucleotides agree with TRBD2. The germline CDR1 and CDR2 sequences are LGHNA and YSLEER. The J segment lost 0 bases and the V segment lost 2 bases, leaving 8 bases of the junction unmatched. The CDR3 sequence is 19 residues long. The DNA of the CDR3 is TGCGCCAGCAGCCAAAGGGGGGGACTAGCGGGTAGCTCCTACAATGAGCAGTTCTTC. Encoded protein: CASSQRGGLAGSSYNEQFF.

Many counts were recorded for this clonotype. The V and J genes are TRBV5-1 and TRBJ2-1; a weak D match, TRBD2 (6 bases). Trimming pared 4 bases from V and 7 bases from J, leaving 21 bases between. Germline V CDR1 and CDR2: SGHRS, YFSETQ. The CDR3 is 16 amino acids. CDR3 nucleotides: TGCGCCAGCAGCAGTAACCGGGACTCCAGGAAGAATGAGCAGTTCTTC. This gives the protein CASSSNRDSRKNEQFF.

This clonotype was observed many times. The chain has TRBV4-3 and TRBJ1-2, with 8 nucleotides matching TRBD1. The CDR3 extends over 14 amino acids. Germline CDR1 and CDR2: LGHNA and YSLEER. With V trimmed by 0 bases and J by 7 bases, 4 bases remained unmatched. The CDR3 region is CASSQDSRGLGYTF. CDR3 sequence (DNA): TGCGCCAGCAGCCAAGATTCCAGGGGGCTTGGCTACACCTTC.

This clonotype was seen ten or more times. V and J are TRBV30 and TRBJ2-5, with TRBD2 matching 13 bases. The CDR3 is 16 residues long. CDR1 and CDR2 from the germline V gene are GTSNPN and SVGIG (reference sequence). V lost 3 bases, J lost 5 bases, and 9 bases stayed unmatched. The CDR3 nucleotides read TGTGCCTGGAGCCTACTAGCGGGGGGGCAAAGGGAGACCCAGTACTTC. It yields the protein CAWSLLAGGQRETQYF.

This clonotype has at least ten counts. The V call is TRBV5-5, the J call TRBJ1-3, with D hard to call. This CDR3 contains 15 residues. The V and J ends lost 2 bases and 0 bases respectively, with 9 bases between them. Germline CDR1 and CDR2: SGHKS and YYEKEE (reference sequence). DNA for the CDR3: TGTGCCAGCAGCTTCCAGGAACTCTCTGGAAACACCATATATTTT. Protein: CASSFQELSGNTIYF.

The chain has TRBV20-1 and TRBJ2-1, with 7 nucleotides matching TRBD1. Germline V gene lookup returns CDR1 DFQATT and CDR2 SNEGSKA (reference sequence). V was pared by 3 bases and J by 4 bases, with 12 bases of the junction left unmatched. The CDR3 has 16 residues. CDR3 DNA: TGCAGTGCTAGGACGGCGACAGGGAAGGAATACAATGAGCAGTTCTTC. It specifies CSARTATGKEYNEQFF.

Ten or more counts support this clonotype. This chain joins TRBV20-1 and TRBJ2-5, with D maybe TRBD1 (6 bases). CDR1 is DFQATT, CDR2 SNEGSKA, per germline (reference sequence). This CDR3 is built from 16 residues. Trimming cost V 0 bases and J 1 base, with 15 bases left between them. CDR3 region: CSARDLRTGFQETQYF. CDR3 sequence (DNA): TGCAGTGCTAGAGATCTTCGAACAGGGTTCCAAGAGACCCAGTACTTC.

This clonotype was seen many times. The CDR3 sequence is CSARSHSGGRPNEQFF. The CDR3 coding sequence is TGCAGTGCTAGGTCTCATAGCGGGGGGCGACCCAATGAGCAGTTCTTC. This rearrangement joins TRBV20-1 to TRBJ2-1, with 10 positions matching TRBD2. The CDR3 length is 16 residues. Per the germline V gene, CDR1 is DFQATT and CDR2 is SNEGSKA (reference sequence). V lost 3 bases to trimming and J lost 6 bases; unmatched junction nucleotides: 11.

This rearrangement joins TRBV12-3 or TRBV12-4 to TRBJ2-7; a possible D gene is TRBD2 (6 bases). This CDR3 has 17 amino acids. Trimming cost V 3 bases and J 3 bases, with 21 bases left between them. The CDR3 nucleotides are TGTGCCAGCAGTTTCCCCTCGTGGCGGGGCCCAAACTACGAGCAGTACTTC. Translating it yields CASSFPSWRGPNYEQYF.

At least ten counts were recorded for this clonotype. CDR3 DNA sequence: TGCGCCAGCAGCCAAGGGACAGGGCCCTACAATGAGCAGTTCTTC. Its translation: CASSQGTGPYNEQFF. The chain carries TRBV5-1 and TRBJ2-1; 9 bases match TRBD1. The germline V gene has CDR1 SGHRS and CDR2 YFSETQ. V was clipped by 4 bases and J by 2 bases; unmatched bases: 4. The CDR3 sequence is 15 residues long.

CDR3 in DNA: TGTGCCAGCAGCCCCAACAGGGCGGGGAGTGAGCAGTACTTC. Amino acid sequence: CASSPNRAGSEQYF. The chain uses TRBV5-6 and TRBJ2-7, with D perhaps TRBD1 or TRBD2 (6 bases each). V was clipped by 4 bases and J by 7 bases, with 18 bases between them. Germline V gene sequence: CDR1 SGHDT, CDR2 YYEEEE. The CDR3 contains 14 residues. The whole variable domain, remainder taken from reference TRBV5-6 and TRBJ2-7, is DAGVTQSPTHLIKTRGQQVTLRCSPKSGHDTVSWYQQALGQGPQFIFQYYEEEERQRGNFPDRFSGHQFPNYSSELNVNALLLGDSALYLCASSPNRAGSEQYFGPGTRLTVT.

This clonotype was seen at least ten times. The rearrangement joins TRBV5-1 to TRBJ2-4; 10 positions match TRBD1. The germline V gene encodes CDR1 SGHRS and CDR2 YFSETQ. V lost 2 bases to trimming and J lost 7 bases; unmatched junction nucleotides: 15. The CDR3 spans 18 residues. The chain's CDR3 is CASSLSWDRGTKRNIQYF. The CDR3 DNA reads as TGCGCCAGCAGCTTAAGTTGGGACAGGGGAACAAAGAGGAACATTCAGTACTTC.

J is TRBJ2-7 and V is TRBV6-2 or TRBV6-3; D unresolved. CDR1 and CDR2 from the germline V gene are MNHEY and SVGEGT. The CDR3 totals 19 residues. V lost 0 bases to trimming and J lost 3 bases, with 24 bases between them. The CDR3 bases are TGTGCCAGCAGTTACTCGATCGGCGGTTCCGAAGGGTCGTTCTACGAGCAGTACTTC. The encoded protein is CASSYSIGGSEGSFYEQYF.

This clonotype came up many times. The chain links TRBV9 to TRBJ2-3, with 8 bases identical to TRBD2. The CDR3 is 14 residues long. V dropped 3 bases and J dropped 4; count of bases not matched to a gene: 4. Germline CDR1 is SGDLS and CDR2 is YYNGEE. Here the CDR3 reads CASSESSGPDTQYF. CDR3 DNA: TGTGCCAGCAGCGAATCTAGCGGGCCAGATACGCAGTATTTT.

DNA for the CDR3: TGTGCCAGCAGTTTAAGTGCCGGAGACGAGCAGTACTTC. Its translation is CASSLSAGDEQYF. The chain couples TRBV12-3 or TRBV12-4 to TRBJ2-7; no clear D. The V end lost 2 bases, the J end lost 5 bases, and 10 bases lay between the germline ends. The CDR3 is 13 amino acids.

This clonotype was seen ten or more times. The chain links TRBV6-2 or TRBV6-3 to TRBJ2-3, with TRBD2 matching over 8 bases. V shed 4 bases, J shed 0 bases, and the junction held 3 bases outside the gene matches. The CDR3 is 15 residues long. The V gene's germline CDR1 is MNHEY and CDR2 SVGEGT. The CDR3 nucleotides read TGTGCCAGCAGTTGGGGCGGGAGGAGCACAGATACGCAGTATTTT. It yields the protein CASSWGGRSTDTQYF.

Ten or more counts support this clonotype. V usage is TRBV7-9 and J usage is TRBJ1-4; 8 bases line up with TRBD1. Germline CDR1 SEHNR, CDR2 FQNEAQ (reference sequence). J lost 5 bases, V lost 2 bases, and 10 bases had no gene match. The CDR3 spans 17 residues. DNA for the CDR3: TGTGCCAGCAGCTTAAAGGGCAGGGGGCCTGGAAATGAAAAACTGTTTTTT. It is translated as CASSLKGRGPGNEKLFF.